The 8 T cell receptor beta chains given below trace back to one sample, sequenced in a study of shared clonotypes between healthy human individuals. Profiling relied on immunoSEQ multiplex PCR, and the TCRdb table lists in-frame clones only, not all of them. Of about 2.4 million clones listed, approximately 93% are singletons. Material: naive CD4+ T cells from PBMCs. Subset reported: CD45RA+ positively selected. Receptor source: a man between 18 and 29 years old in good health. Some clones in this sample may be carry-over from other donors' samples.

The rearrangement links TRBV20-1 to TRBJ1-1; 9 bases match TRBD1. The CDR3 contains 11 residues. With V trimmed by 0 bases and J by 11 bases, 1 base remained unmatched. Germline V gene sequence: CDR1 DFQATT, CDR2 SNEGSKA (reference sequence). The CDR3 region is CSAREDRGAFF. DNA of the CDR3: TGCAGTGCTAGAGAAGACAGGGGGGCTTTCTTT.

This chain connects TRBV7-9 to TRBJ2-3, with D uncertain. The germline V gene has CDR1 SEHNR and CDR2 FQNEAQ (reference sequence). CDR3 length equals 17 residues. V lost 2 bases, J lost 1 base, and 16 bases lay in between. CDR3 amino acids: CASSLSLVELRTDTQYF. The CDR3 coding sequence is TGTGCCAGCAGCTTAAGTCTGGTGGAATTACGCACAGATACGCAGTATTTT.

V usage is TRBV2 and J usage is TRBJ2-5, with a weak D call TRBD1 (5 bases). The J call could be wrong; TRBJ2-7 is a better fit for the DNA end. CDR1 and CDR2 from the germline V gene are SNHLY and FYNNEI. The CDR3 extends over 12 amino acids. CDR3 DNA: TGTGCCAGCAGGGCCAGGGCTTACGAGCAGTACTTC. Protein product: CASRARAYEQYF.

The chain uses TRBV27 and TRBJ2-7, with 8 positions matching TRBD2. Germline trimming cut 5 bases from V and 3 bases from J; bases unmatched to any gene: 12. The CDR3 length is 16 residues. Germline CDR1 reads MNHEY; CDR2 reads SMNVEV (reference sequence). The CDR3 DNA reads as TGTGCCAGCAGTCAACCGGGGGGGGGAAAGTTCTACGAGCAGTACTTC. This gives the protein CASSQPGGGKFYEQYF.

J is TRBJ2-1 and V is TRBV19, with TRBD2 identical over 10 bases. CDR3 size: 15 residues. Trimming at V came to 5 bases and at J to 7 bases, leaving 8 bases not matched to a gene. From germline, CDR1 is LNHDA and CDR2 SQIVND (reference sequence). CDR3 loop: CASSPTSGRANEQFF. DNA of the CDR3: TGTGCCAGTAGTCCGACCAGCGGGAGGGCAAATGAGCAGTTCTTC. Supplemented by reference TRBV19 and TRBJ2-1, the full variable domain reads DGGITQSPKYLFRKEGQNVTLSCEQNLNHDAMYWYRQDPGQGLRLIYYSQIVNDFQKGDIAEGYSVSREKKESFPLTVTSAQKNPTAFYLCASSPTSGRANEQFFGPGTRLTVL.

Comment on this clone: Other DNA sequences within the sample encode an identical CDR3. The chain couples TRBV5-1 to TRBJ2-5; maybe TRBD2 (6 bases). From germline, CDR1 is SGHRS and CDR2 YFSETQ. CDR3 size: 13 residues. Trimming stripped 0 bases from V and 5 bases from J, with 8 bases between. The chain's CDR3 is CASSLAGAETQYF. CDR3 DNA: TGCGCCAGCAGCTTGGCGGGAGCTGAGACCCAGTACTTC.

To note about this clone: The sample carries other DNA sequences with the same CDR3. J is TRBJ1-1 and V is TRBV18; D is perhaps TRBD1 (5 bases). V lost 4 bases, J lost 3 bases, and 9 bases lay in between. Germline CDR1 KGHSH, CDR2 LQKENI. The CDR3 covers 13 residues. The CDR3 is CASSRGRDTEAFF. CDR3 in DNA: TGTGCCAGCTCACGGGGGAGGGACACTGAAGCTTTCTTT.

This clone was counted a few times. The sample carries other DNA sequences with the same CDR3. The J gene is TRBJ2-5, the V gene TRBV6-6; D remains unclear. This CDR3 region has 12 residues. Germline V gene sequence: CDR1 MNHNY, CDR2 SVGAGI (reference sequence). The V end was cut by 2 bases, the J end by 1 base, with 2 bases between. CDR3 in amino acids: CASSYGQETQYF. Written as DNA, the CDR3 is TGTGCCAGCAGTTACGGCCAAGAGACCCAGTACTTC.